One and the same sample provided the 5 T cell receptor beta chains below, sequenced in a study of cytomegalovirus exposure and HLA in healthy donors. The PCR used 60 Vbeta and 13 Jbeta primers. The table came from immunoSEQ multiplex PCR; TCRdb's copy has only in-frame clones and leaves some out. The repertoire table contains 74,000 or so clones. The specimen was PBMCs. The receptors stem from a woman aged 60-70 years in good health and CMV-seronegative.

This chain links TRBV27 with TRBJ2-1; 16 nucleotides match TRBD2. The CDR3 loop spans 17 amino acids. V lost 3 bases and J lost 9; bases outside the gene matches: 8. The germline V gene encodes CDR1 MNHEY and CDR2 SMNVEV (reference sequence). The CDR3 nucleotides are TGTGCCAGCAGTTTTAAGGTGGGACTAGCGGGAGGGACTGAGCAGTTCTTC. Translated, it gives CASSFKVGLAGGTEQFF.

The V and J genes are TRBV19 and TRBJ1-1; TRBD1 matches 7 bases. V lost 5 bases, J lost 7 bases, and 10 bases stayed unmatched. CDR3 length: 14 amino acids. Germline CDR1 and CDR2: LNHDA and SQIVND (reference sequence). The DNA for the CDR3 is TGTGCCAGTAGTTCCTCGGACAGGTTGCTTGAAGCTTTCTTT. Amino acid sequence: CASSSSDRLLEAFF.

Note on this clone: A junction boundary mismatches the germline segment, possibly from a read error. Other DNA sequences in the sample encode the same CDR3. The chain carries TRBV11-2 and TRBJ2-2; 8 nucleotides agree with TRBD2. The length of the CDR3 is 18 residues. CDR1 is SGHAT, CDR2 FQNNGV, per germline. This CDR3 is CASSLSLEAGVDTGELFF. In DNA, the CDR3 is TGTGCCAGCAGCTTATCCCTTGAAGCGGGAGTGGACACTGGGGAGCTGTTTTTT.

The rearrangement uses TRBV21-1 and TRBJ2-5; the table gives TRBD1 as D, unverified against the DNA. TRBV21-1 is a documented pseudogene. The CDR3 length is 14 residues. The CDR3: CASSNPDSRETQYF. The CDR3 DNA reads TGTGCCAGCAGCAACCCGGACAGTAGAGAGACCCAGTACTTC.

V and J are TRBV5-8 and TRBJ1-1, with D uncertain. Germline lookup yields CDR1 SGHTS and CDR2 YDEGEE. Between the trimmed V and J ends, which lost 5 bases and 4 bases, there was a span of 15 bases. The length of the CDR3 is 14 residues. The CDR3 region has the DNA TGTGCCAGCAGTTTCGGAGACCGGTCCACTGAAGCTTTCTTT. Protein product: CASSFGDRSTEAFF.